Listed below are T cell receptor beta chains from one sample, sequenced in a study of blood T cell repertoires in COVID-19. Measured with immunoSEQ multiplex PCR; TCRdb has only the in-frame clones, and not every one. The table shows 300,000 or so clones, with 80% to 90% occurring only once. The sample comprised peripheral blood. The source is a man aged 18 to 30 who had recovered from COVID-19. CDR3s include the opening cysteine and the closing phenylalanine or tryptophan. D genes are given only for firm matches. Only part of the rows carry a size: once, few, many, or a class if the clone is expanded.

NA	TRBV3-1/TRBV3-2	NA	TRBJ1-3	TGTGCCAGCAGCCAAGATAGCAGGCCCGGGAGGTACGGAAACACCATATATTTT	CASSQDSRPGRYGNTIYF
NA	TRBV27	NA	TRBJ1-2	TGTGCCAGCAGTTTTAAAATCAGTGGCCGGGGAGTTTGGGGCTACACCTTC	CASSFKISGRGVWGYTF
few	TRBV7-2	TRBD2	TRBJ2-5	TGTGCCAGCAGCTTAGCCGGGACTAGGGAGACCCAGTACTTC	CASSLAGTRETQYF
few	TRBV9	TRBD1	TRBJ2-7	TGTGCCAGCAGCGCCGATACAGGGGGCTCCACCTACGAGCAGTACTTC	CASSADTGGSTYEQYF
NA	TRBV5-1	NA	TRBJ1-2	TGCGCCAGCAGTGAGGTAGCGGCTGGCTACACCTTC	CASSEVAAGYTF
NA	TRBV12-5	NA	TRBJ1-1	TGTGCTAGTTTTGAGTCCCCGAACACTGAAGCTTTCTTT	CASFESPNTEAFF
few	TRBV10-3	TRBD1	TRBJ1-5	TGTGCCATCAGCGGACAGGGAAATCAGCCCCAGCATTTT	CAISGQGNQPQHF
NA	TRBV7-8	NA	TRBJ2-2	TGTGCCAGCAGCCTCATGGGGGAGCTGTTTTTT	CASSLMGELFF
NA	TRBV7-3	TRBD2	TRBJ2-2	TGTGCCAGCAGCTTATTGGGAGGGCGGACTAGCGGAGACACCGGGGAGCTGTTTTTT	CASSLLGGRTSGDTGELFF
NA	TRBV5-1	TRBD2	TRBJ2-1	TGCGCCAGCAGCCGCCGGCTAGCGGGAGAGCCCCAGAATGAGCAGTTCTTC	CASSRRLAGEPQNEQFF
NA	TRBV7-2	NA	TRBJ2-2	TGTGCCAGCAGCTTTTCCGCAAAAAGACAGGCGGTGAACACCGGGGAGCTGTTTTTT	CASSFSAKRQAVNTGELFF
NA	TRBV6-5	TRBD1	TRBJ2-3	TGTGCCAGCAGTAGGGACAGGGGGTCAGATACGCAGTATTTT	CASSRDRGSDTQYF
NA	TRBV20-1	TRBD1	TRBJ2-7	TGCAGTGCTAGTCCGGGACAGGGATTCCACGAGCAGTACTTC	CSASPGQGFHEQYF
NA	TRBV7-9	NA	TRBJ2-6	TGTGCCAGCGATCTGGGCAGTAACTCTGGGGCCAACGTCCTGACTTTC	CASDLGSNSGANVLTF
NA	TRBV19	NA	TRBJ1-1	TGTGCCAGTACGAGGGTTGGCACTGAAGCTTTCTTT	CASTRVGTEAFF
NA	TRBV10-3	TRBD1	TRBJ1-2	TGTGCCATCAGCAACCGGGACAGGGTGGACGGCTACACCTTC	CAISNRDRVDGYTF
NA	TRBV29-1	NA	TRBJ2-7	TGCAGCGTTGCGGGGGACTCCTACGAGCAGTACTTC	CSVAGDSYEQYF
NA	TRBV25-1	NA	TRBJ1-2	TGTGCCAGCAGTGAATATGGGCGACCTGGCTACACCTTC	CASSEYGRPGYTF
NA	TRBV18	NA	TRBJ1-4	TGTGCCAGCTCACCAGCCCGGGGGGGAAGAGAAAAACTGTTTTTT	CASSPARGGREKLFF
NA	TRBV27	NA	TRBJ2-2	TGTGCCAGCAGTTTAACGGGGACGAACACCGGGGAGCTGTTTTTT	CASSLTGTNTGELFF
NA	TRBV11-2	TRBD1	TRBJ1-4	TGTGCCAGCAGCTTCGGTGACAGGGCATACGAAAAACTGTTTTTT	CASSFGDRAYEKLFF
NA	TRBV15	NA	TRBJ1-5	TGTGCCACCAGCAGAGGGTCAGGGTACGGTCAGCCCCAGCATTTT	CATSRGSGYGQPQHF
NA	TRBV5-4	TRBD2	TRBJ2-1	TGTGCCAGCAGCTTCCTACTAGCGGGGGGGCCTCACTACAATGAGCAGTTCTTC	CASSFLLAGGPHYNEQFF
NA	TRBV27	TRBD2	TRBJ2-5	TGTGCCAGCAGTTGGGTAGCGGGGGGGGCCCCCCAGTACTTC	CASSWVAGGAPQYF
NA	TRBV20-1	TRBD1	TRBJ2-1	TGCAGCGCAGGGGGTCCCAATGAGCAGTTCTTC	CSAGGPNEQFF
once	TRBV10-2	NA	TRBJ1-5	TGCGCCAGCAGTCCACAGCTCAATCAGCCCCAGCATTTT	CASSPQLNQPQHF
NA	TRBV7-9	TRBD1	TRBJ1-3	TGTGCCAGCAGAAAGGACAGGGTGGCTGGAAACACCATATATTTT	CASRKDRVAGNTIYF
few	TRBV3-1/TRBV3-2	NA	TRBJ1-4	TGTGCCAGCAGCCAAGGAATTGGCGGGACGGGGAATGAAAAACTGTTTTTT	CASSQGIGGTGNEKLFF